Below are 30 T cell receptor beta chains sequenced from a single sample in a study. TCRdb re-analysed the 5' RACE reads in MiXCR, keeping a single row per CDR3 protein. Here the sample spans several thousand distinct CDR3 sequences, approximately 35% being singletons. The sample comprised tumor-infiltrating memory CD4+ T cells sorted from the breast tumor. Stated subset: memory CD4+ T cells, CD4+CD45RO+CD25-. The source is a female donor with breast cancer.

This clonotype was recorded only once. This may stem from a read error, because a much larger clone lies one nucleotide away. The V call is TRBV18, the J call TRBJ2-1, with D perhaps being TRBD1 or TRBD2 (5 bases each). The V end lost 4 bases, the J end lost 4 bases, and 14 bases lay between the germline ends. The germline V gene has CDR1 KGHSH and CDR2 LQKENI. This CDR3 is 15 amino acids long. CDR3 in amino acids: CASSRPTGRYNEQFF. Here the CDR3 DNA reads TGTGCCAGCTCACGCCCAACGGGACGTTACAATGAGCAGTTCTTC.

The V gene is TRBV5-1, the J gene TRBJ2-7; D possibly corresponds to TRBD2 (6 bases). Trimming took 1 base from V and 4 from J, leaving 12 bases between them. The V gene's germline CDR1 is SGHRS and CDR2 YFSETQ. The CDR3 runs 14 residues. CDR3 protein: CASSLTSSTYEQYF. As DNA, the CDR3 is TGCGCCAGCAGCTTGACTAGCAGTACGTACGAGCAGTACTTC.

About this clonotype itself: This may arise from a read error, as a much more abundant clone is one base away. The chain links TRBV11-3 to TRBJ1-1; D remains unclear. From germline, CDR1 is SGHNT and CDR2 YENEEA. CDR3 length equals 14 residues. V shed 2 bases and J shed 4 bases, with 11 bases lying between them. Here the CDR3 DNA reads TGTGCCAGCAGCTTAAGTTTACGGGGCACTGAAGCTTTCTTT. As protein: CASSLSLRGTEAFF.

This sequence joins TRBV11-3 and TRBJ1-1; D is perhaps TRBD1 (6 bases). Between the trimmed V and J ends, which lost 0 bases and 5 bases, there was a span of 10 bases. CDR1 is SGHNT and CDR2 is YENEEA in the germline V gene. This CDR3 is built from 14 residues. CDR3 nucleotide sequence: TGTGCCAGCAGCTTAGACGCAGGGGAGACTGAAGCTTTCTTT. Its protein product is CASSLDAGETEAFF.

This clonotype counts as medium-sized. This sequence joins TRBV6-6 and TRBJ1-1; the D is unclear. CDR1 and CDR2 from the germline V gene are MNHNY and SVGAGI (reference sequence). V was shortened by 4 bases and J by 2 bases, with 14 bases between the two germline ends. The CDR3 runs to 15 residues. CDR3 amino acids: CASSSVGLVNTEAFF. The CDR3 bases are TGTGCCAGCAGTTCGGTTGGACTCGTTAACACTGAAGCTTTCTTT.

The chain links TRBV5-1 to TRBJ2-7, with D uncertain. Germline CDR1 reads SGHRS; CDR2 reads YFSETQ. This CDR3 is built from 13 residues. V was cut by 7 bases and J by 3 bases, with 14 bases left in between. CDR3 DNA sequence: TGCGCCAGCCGGGCAGATCGTAACTACGAGCAGTACTTC. Amino acids: CASRADRNYEQYF.

This clonotype appeared a few times. This sequence joins TRBV9 and TRBJ1-5, with TRBD1 identical over 7 bases. This CDR3 region has 14 residues. V shed 2 bases, J shed 5 bases, and the junction held 4 bases outside the gene matches. The germline gives CDR1 SGDLS, CDR2 YYNGEE. As DNA, the CDR3 is TGTGCCAGCAGCGTTGGGACAGATGATCAGCCCCAGCATTTT. Its protein is CASSVGTDDQPQHF.

This clonotype was observed a handful of times. The V gene is TRBV6-2 or TRBV6-3, the J gene TRBJ2-3; the D gene is possibly TRBD1 (5 bases). The germline V and J ends were trimmed by 0 bases and 8 bases, with 15 bases remaining between them. Germline CDR1 and CDR2: MNHEY and SVGEGT. The CDR3 is made up of 15 amino acids. The DNA for the CDR3 is TGTGCCAGCAGTTACTCGACGTCAGGGCGGAGTACGCAGTATTTT. It is translated as CASSYSTSGRSTQYF.

This rearrangement joins TRBV20-1 to TRBJ1-2, with D possibly being TRBD1 (5 bases). Germline assignment: CDR1 DFQATT and CDR2 SNEGSKA (reference sequence). This CDR3 has 16 residues. Between the trimmed V and J ends, which lost 2 bases and 3 bases, there was a span of 19 bases. For the CDR3, the DNA is TGCAGTGCTAGACCAAGAGTTCAGGGCCCCTACTATGGCTACACCTTC. It encodes CSARPRVQGPYYGYTF.

This clonotype has ten or more counts. V usage is TRBV18 and J usage is TRBJ1-6, with TRBD1 matching 10 bases. The CDR3 extends over 15 amino acids. The junction had 7 bases not matched to a gene; V was cut back by 5 bases and J by 9 bases. Germline V lookup: CDR1 KGHSH, CDR2 LQKENI. Here the CDR3 reads CASSGSGTGVSPLHF. The CDR3, as DNA: TGTGCCAGCTCAGGCTCCGGGACAGGGGTTTCACCCCTCCACTTT. Variable domain in full (rest from reference TRBV18 and TRBJ1-6): NAGVMQNPRHLVRRRGQEARLRCSPMKGHSHVYWYRQLPEEGLKFMVYLQKENIIDESGMPKERFSAEFPKEGPSILRIQQVVRGDSAAYFCASSGSGTGVSPLHFGNGTRLTVT.

The J gene is TRBJ2-1, the V gene TRBV10-3; the D gene is possibly TRBD1 (5 bases). CDR3 length: 13 amino acids. V was clipped by 8 bases and J by 0 bases, with 8 bases between them. Germline loops: CDR1 ENHRY, CDR2 SYGVKD. The CDR3 reads CAIGASSYNEQFF. The CDR3 DNA reads as TGTGCCATCGGGGCTAGCTCCTACAATGAGCAGTTCTTC.

This clonotype is labeled medium-sized. The chain has TRBV6-4 and TRBJ1-6; TRBD1 matches 9 bases. CDR1 is MRHNA and CDR2 is SNTAGT in the germline V gene. CDR3 size: 14 residues. V lost 6 bases and J lost 10; bases outside the gene matches: 7. The CDR3 reads CASSRDRVESPLHF. For the CDR3, the DNA is TGTGCCAGCAGCCGGGACAGGGTCGAGTCACCCCTCCACTTT.

Of note for this clonotype: This could be a read error, since a much larger clone is one nucleotide away. The rearrangement links TRBV5-1 to TRBJ2-7, with D possibly matching TRBD1 (5 bases). The V gene's germline CDR1 is SGHRS and CDR2 YFSETQ. This CDR3 comprises 14 residues. The CDR3 bases are TGCGCCTGCAGCTTGGGGCCCAAGGTTTCCGAGCAGTACTTC. Translation: CACSLGPKVSEQYF.

This clonotype counts as medium-sized. The CDR3 is CASSPPQQGAGDTQYF. The CDR3, as DNA: TGTGCCAGCAGCCCTCCTCAGCAGGGGGCCGGAGATACGCAGTATTTT. The chain has TRBV5-5 and TRBJ2-3; TRBD1 aligns across 8 bases. Germline V gene data show CDR1 as SGHKS and CDR2 as YYEKEE (reference sequence). The CDR3 has 16 residues. The J segment lost 5 bases and the V segment lost 4 bases, leaving 12 bases of the junction unmatched.

This clonotype was seen at least ten times. V and J are TRBV12-3 or TRBV12-4 and TRBJ2-6; D gene unclear. The CDR3 is made up of 15 amino acids. V gave up 8 bases and J gave up 0 bases, with 11 bases separating them. As DNA, the CDR3 is TGTGCCAGCTTGGAGCCGGGCTCTGGGGCCAACGTCCTGACTTTC. Its translation: CASLEPGSGANVLTF.

Comments on this clonotype: A junction boundary mismatches the germline segment, possibly from a read error. The chain has TRBV12-5 and TRBJ2-2, with D perhaps matching TRBD2 (6 bases). Germline V gene data show CDR1 as LGHNT and CDR2 as FRNRAP. CDR3 size: 16 residues. The DNA of the CDR3 is TGTGCTAGTGGCACGACACGGGGGTTGGTTACCGGGGCGCTGTTTTTT. This encodes CASGTTRGLVTGALFF.

About this clonotype itself: One end of the junction does not line up with germline, which may come from a read error. The chain combines TRBV6-1 with TRBJ1-4, with no clear D. The CDR3 consists of 15 residues. The germline V gene has CDR1 MNHNS and CDR2 SASEGT. This CDR3 reads CASIEGSEGNEKLFF. CDR3 coding DNA: TGTGCCAGCATCGAAGGGTCAGAAGGGAATGAAAAGCTGTTTTTT.

The chain joins TRBV10-3 to TRBJ2-3; TRBD1 matches at 7 bases. The J segment lost 1 base and the V segment lost 0 bases, leaving 4 bases of the junction unmatched. The CDR3 totals 16 residues. Germline CDR1 and CDR2: ENHRY and SYGVKD. The CDR3 bases are TGTGCCATCAGTGAGTCAGGGGGCGGACGCACAGATACGCAGTATTTT. Amino acid sequence: CAISESGGGRTDTQYF.

J is TRBJ2-3 and V is TRBV27; D possibly corresponds to TRBD2 (5 bases). CDR3 size: 16 residues. Germline lookup yields CDR1 MNHEY and CDR2 SMNVEV (reference sequence). The V end lost 7 bases, the J end lost 4 bases, and 21 bases lay between the germline ends. CDR3 region: CASIGSGPPAPDTQYF. The DNA of the CDR3 is TGTGCCAGCATAGGGAGCGGTCCACCCGCCCCAGATACGCAGTATTTT.

This clonotype came up many times. The rearrangement links TRBV15 to TRBJ1-5, with a weak D call TRBD1 (6 bases). Deletions cut 2 bases from V and 0 bases from J, with 8 bases between. Germline V lookup: CDR1 LNHNV, CDR2 YYDKDF (reference sequence). The CDR3 consists of 15 residues. The CDR3, as DNA: TGTGCCACCAGCAGATACAGGGATAGCAATCAGCCCCAGCATTTT. It encodes CATSRYRDSNQPQHF. Supplemented by reference TRBV15 and TRBJ1-5, the full variable domain reads DAMVIQNPRYQVTQFGKPVTLSCSQTLNHNVMYWYQQKSSQAPKLLFHYYDKDFNNEADTPDNFQSRRPNTSFCFLDIRSPGLGDTAMYLCATSRYRDSNQPQHFGDGTRLSIL.

This clonotype was observed a few times. The rearrangement links TRBV20-1 to TRBJ2-2; D unresolved. Germline V gene lookup returns CDR1 DFQATT and CDR2 SNEGSKA (reference sequence). V was pared by 0 bases and J by 0 bases, with 11 bases between. The CDR3 loop spans 16 amino acids. This CDR3 reads CSARDPAAANTGELFF. DNA of the CDR3: TGCAGTGCTAGAGATCCCGCGGCCGCGAACACCGGGGAGCTGTTTTTT.

This clonotype is classed as medium-sized. V is TRBV11-3 and J is TRBJ1-1, with TRBD1 matching 7 bases. After removal of 5 bases from V and 8 bases from J, the junction contained 11 bases not matched to a gene. The CDR3 totals 14 residues. Germline CDR1 and CDR2: SGHNT and YENEEA. The CDR3 DNA sequence: TGTGCCAGCAGCGATGGGGGCGTGACAGGGGAAGCTTTCTTT. Protein product: CASSDGGVTGEAFF.

This clonotype showed up many times. The chain uses TRBV27 and TRBJ1-5; D gene uncertain. This CDR3 spans 16 amino acids. The germline CDR1 and CDR2 sequences are MNHEY and SMNVEV (reference sequence). V shed 7 bases and J shed 4 bases, with 20 bases lying between them. Here the CDR3 reads CASNSGSITHNQPQHF. CDR3 nucleotides: TGTGCCAGCAATTCAGGTTCTATTACACATAATCAGCCCCAGCATTTT.

The DNA of the CDR3 is TGTGCCAGCAGTTACTCGGACGGGGACAAAAACATTCAGTACTTC. Its protein is CASSYSDGDKNIQYF. The chain combines TRBV6-5 with TRBJ2-4, with D tentatively TRBD2 (5 bases). Germline CDR1 and CDR2: MNHEY and SVGAGI. This CDR3 comprises 15 residues. Trimming removed 0 bases at V and 3 bases at J, with 9 bases between.

With regard to this clonotype: An end of the junction differs from the germline gene, which may be a read error. The rearrangement uses TRBV5-1 and TRBJ1-3; 9 positions match TRBD1. CDR3 size: 15 residues. CDR1 is SGHRS and CDR2 is YFSETQ in the germline V gene. The chain's CDR3 is CASSQVQGAGNAIYF. The CDR3 DNA reads TGCGCCAGCAGCCAAGTACAGGGGGCTGGAAACGCCATATATTTT.

This clonotype was detected ten times or more. The chain employs TRBV6-1 and TRBJ2-5; D is undetermined. CDR3 length: 13 residues. V lost 0 bases and J 1 base, leaving 3 bases between the germline ends. Germline CDR1 and CDR2: MNHNS and SASEGT. The CDR3 DNA follows: TGTGCCAGCAGTGAAGCGACCCAAGAGACCCAGTACTTC. Translated, it gives CASSEATQETQYF.

By proportion, this clonotype is medium-sized. The genes are TRBV4-1 and TRBJ1-2; D gene unclear. V shed 5 bases and J shed 2 bases, with 15 bases lying between them. Germline V gene lookup returns CDR1 MGHRA and CDR2 YSYEKL. This CDR3 spans 15 amino acids. CDR3 nucleotide sequence: TGCGCCAGCAGCTCTCCCGGCTCGGTCAACTATGGCTACACCTTC. This encodes CASSSPGSVNYGYTF.

The V gene is TRBV20-1, the J gene TRBJ1-1; possibly TRBD1 for D (5 bases). Trimming stripped 5 bases from V and 1 base from J, with 17 bases between. The CDR3 has 15 residues. The V gene's germline CDR1 is DFQATT and CDR2 SNEGSKA (reference sequence). This CDR3 reads CSAALGVRGNTEAFF. In DNA form, the CDR3 reads TGCAGTGCTGCGCTGGGGGTTAGGGGGAACACTGAAGCTTTCTTT.

The chain links TRBV15 to TRBJ2-1, with 7 nucleotides matching TRBD2. Germline values: CDR1 LNHNV, CDR2 YYDKDF (reference sequence). This CDR3 contains 15 residues. With V trimmed by 0 bases and J by 4 bases, 3 bases remained unmatched. CDR3 amino acids: CATSRDGREYNEQFF. CDR3 nucleotides: TGTGCCACCAGCAGAGATGGGCGGGAGTACAATGAGCAGTTCTTC.

This clonotype was seen more than once but under ten times. This chain uses TRBV5-1 with TRBJ1-1, with 7 bases matching TRBD1. Germline V gene lookup returns CDR1 SGHRS and CDR2 YFSETQ. The CDR3 is made up of 14 amino acids. The trim removed 0 bases at V and 8 bases at J, leaving 7 bases unmatched. The CDR3 DNA reads TGCGCCAGCAGCTTGGTGGGCCCGACAGGGGAAGCTTTCTTT. It specifies CASSLVGPTGEAFF.